The 17 T cell receptor beta chains given below trace back to one sample, sequenced in a study of cytomegalovirus exposure and HLA in healthy donors. 60 Vbeta and 13 Jbeta primers were used in PCR. The assay was immunoSEQ multiplex PCR, and TCRdb's table has in-frame clones only and misses some. There are 120,000 or so clones in the sample; about 78% occur only once, and 8.2% lies in the top ten. The sequenced sample was PBMCs. These receptors were collected from a woman aged 40 to 50 in good health and CMV-seropositive.

The J gene is TRBJ1-5, the V gene TRBV23-1, with D tentatively TRBD1 (6 bases). TRBV23-1 qualifies as an ORF whose function is uncertain. The CDR3 spans 13 residues. V lost 6 bases, J lost 9 bases, and 15 bases lay in between. The DNA of the CDR3 is TGCGCCAGCAGGAAAGGGGGGGTCAGGCCCCAGCATTTT. The encoded protein is CASRKGGVRPQHF.

The V gene is TRBV6-5, the J gene TRBJ2-5; 8 bases line up with TRBD2. Germline V CDR1 and CDR2: MNHEY, SVGAGI. The CDR3 covers 15 residues. V lost 3 bases, J lost 2 bases, and 5 bases stayed unmatched. CDR3: CASSYKRGPQETQYF. CDR3 in DNA: TGTGCCAGCAGTTATAAGCGGGGGCCTCAAGAGACCCAGTACTTC.

The chain couples TRBV29-1 to TRBJ1-2, with TRBD1 identical over 8 bases. The V segment lost 7 bases and the J segment 4 bases; nucleotides outside the gene matches: 11. The CDR3 length is 14 residues. Germline V gives CDR1 SQVTM, CDR2 ANQGSEA. The CDR3: CSGLQGDFGYGYTF. In DNA, the CDR3 is TGCAGCGGACTACAGGGGGACTTTGGCTATGGCTACACCTTC.

The V call is TRBV4-2, the J call TRBJ2-7; a weak D match, TRBD1 (6 bases). The germline gives CDR1 LGHNA, CDR2 YNFKEQ. V was trimmed by 4 bases and J by 0 bases, leaving 10 bases between them. The CDR3 is 14 residues long. The CDR3 bases are TGTGCCAGCAGCCCTAGGGACAACTCCTACGAGCAGTACTTC. This translates into CASSPRDNSYEQYF.

The CDR3 reads CAISGRKERGGIDEQFF. For the CDR3, the DNA is TGTGCCATCAGTGGCAGAAAGGAGCGGGGGGGCATAGATGAGCAGTTCTTC. The genes are TRBV10-3 and TRBJ2-1; 10 positions match TRBD2. The CDR3 spans 17 residues. Germline lookup yields CDR1 ENHRY and CDR2 SYGVKD. Trimming removed 4 bases from V and 8 bases from J; junction bases left unmatched: 14.

This chain connects TRBV7-9 to TRBJ1-2, with D hard to call. The V end lost 5 bases, the J end lost 3 bases, and 7 bases lay between the germline ends. Germline CDR1 is SEHNR and CDR2 is FQNEAQ (reference sequence). The CDR3 is 12 residues long. The CDR3 DNA sequence: TGTGCCAGCAGCGCCCAGGACTATGGCTACACCTTC. It encodes CASSAQDYGYTF.

The chain is built from TRBV19 and TRBJ1-1; D is unclear. With 2 bases removed from V and 7 bases from J, the gap between germline ends came to 5 bases. This CDR3 is 11 amino acids long. Germline-derived CDR1 and CDR2 are LNHDA and SQIVND (reference sequence). In DNA form, the CDR3 reads TGTGCCAGTAGTATAAGGAGTGAAGCTTTCTTT. Translating gives CASSIRSEAFF. Drawing the rest from reference TRBV19 and TRBJ1-1, the complete variable domain is DGGITQSPKYLFRKEGQNVTLSCEQNLNHDAMYWYRQDPGQGLRLIYYSQIVNDFQKGDIAEGYSVSREKKESFPLTVTSAQKNPTAFYLCASSIRSEAFFGQGTRLTVV.

V is TRBV25-1 and J is TRBJ2-3; the D gene is possibly TRBD1 (6 bases). Trimming cost V 5 bases and J 2 bases, with 11 bases left between them. Germline-derived CDR1 and CDR2 are MGHDK and SYGVNS. The CDR3 consists of 14 residues. CDR3 DNA: TGTGCCAGCAGTCCAGGGGTCCTCACAGATACGCAGTATTTT. Translated: CASSPGVLTDTQYF.

The rearrangement joins TRBV2 to TRBJ2-6; 8 bases line up with TRBD2. CDR1 and CDR2 (germline): SNHLY, FYNNEI. The V gene end was trimmed by 10 bases and the J gene end by 4 bases; junction bases not matched to a gene: 12. The CDR3 runs to 16 residues. The CDR3 DNA is TGTGCCAACGCTATAGCGGGGCTCTCCGGGGCCAACGTCCTGACTTTC. This sequence encodes CANAIAGLSGANVLTF.

The table lists this clone with a few counts. The V call is TRBV7-2, the J call TRBJ2-3, with 7 bases lining up with TRBD2. V dropped 3 bases and J dropped 4; count of bases not matched to a gene: 4. There are 14 residues in the CDR3. Germline-derived CDR1 and CDR2 are SGHTA and FQGNSA. The CDR3, as DNA: TGTGCCAGCAGCTTTGGGACTATCTCAGATACGCAGTATTTT. This codes for CASSFGTISDTQYF.

Only one count was recorded for this clone. This chain links TRBV7-2 with TRBJ2-7, with 8 bases aligning to TRBD1. The CDR3 contains 15 residues. From germline, CDR1 is SGHTA and CDR2 FQGNSA. V gave up 3 bases and J gave up 8 bases; unmatched junction bases: 12. CDR3: CASSLDPGTGFKQYF. The CDR3 nucleotides read TGTGCCAGCAGCTTGGACCCCGGGACAGGCTTCAAGCAGTACTTC.

This clone came up once. This sequence joins TRBV7-2 and TRBJ1-2; D possibly corresponds to TRBD1 (6 bases). CDR3 length equals 14 residues. The germline V gene has CDR1 SGHTA and CDR2 FQGNSA. V was clipped by 4 bases and J by 5 bases, with 14 bases between them. The CDR3 is CASSYSGQSYGYTF. The CDR3, as DNA: TGTGCCAGCAGCTACTCGGGACAATCTTATGGCTACACCTTC. Combining the CDR3 with reference TRBV7-2 and TRBJ1-2 gives the whole variable domain GAGVSQSPSNKVTEKGKDVELRCDPISGHTALYWYRQSLGQGLEFLIYFQGNSAPDKSGLPSDRFSAERTGGSVSTLTIQRTQQEDSAVYLCASSYSGQSYGYTFGSGTRLTVV.

This clone showed up just once. V usage is TRBV11-3 and J usage is TRBJ1-1, with D tentatively TRBD1 (5 bases). Germline assignment: CDR1 SGHNT and CDR2 YENEEA. The V end lost 5 bases, the J end lost 5 bases, and 12 bases lay between the germline ends. The CDR3 is made up of 13 amino acids. CDR3 region: CASSVREGTEAFF. The CDR3 nucleotides are TGTGCCAGCAGCGTACGGGAGGGGACTGAAGCTTTCTTT.

This clone was picked up a small number of times. The V gene is TRBV9, the J gene TRBJ2-6; 7 bases line up with TRBD2. CDR3 length: 16 amino acids. J gave up 4 bases and V 8 bases, and 12 bases lay outside the gene matches. The germline gives CDR1 SGDLS, CDR2 YYNGEE. In DNA, the CDR3 is TGTGCCAGTAGTATCGCGGGGGTACCCGGGGCCAACGTCCTGACTTTC. Amino acids: CASSIAGVPGANVLTF.

The V call is TRBV9, the J call TRBJ2-7; TRBD1 agrees at 12 bases. Trimming removed 4 bases from V and 3 bases from J; junction bases left unmatched: 5. Germline V CDR1 and CDR2: SGDLS, YYNGEE. The CDR3 extends over 15 amino acids. This chain's CDR3 is CASSKGTGGLYEQYF. The CDR3 DNA reads as TGTGCCAGCAGCAAGGGGACAGGGGGCCTCTACGAGCAGTACTTC.

This chain connects TRBV5-1 to TRBJ1-1, with D possibly matching TRBD1 (6 bases). The ends were cut back, 2 bases at V and 4 bases at J, with 15 bases in the middle. CDR3 length: 15 amino acids. CDR1 and CDR2 (germline): SGHRS, YFSETQ. The CDR3 region is CASSLVGARSTEAFF. CDR3 DNA sequence: TGCGCCAGCAGCTTAGTGGGGGCGCGGAGCACTGAAGCTTTCTTT.

The chain recombines TRBV29-1 with TRBJ2-2; 9 bases are a match to TRBD1. Germline V lookup: CDR1 SQVTM, CDR2 ANQGSEA. V lost 5 bases to trimming and J lost 0 bases; unmatched junction nucleotides: 1. The CDR3 runs to 14 residues. The CDR3 region has the DNA TGCAGCGTTCGACAGGGGGCGAACACCGGGGAGCTGTTTTTT. The encoded protein is CSVRQGANTGELFF.